This paragraph covers one T cell receptor beta chain sequence. This clonotype was seen many times. It has no known antigen specificity. One end of the junction varies from germline; a read error may be responsible. The sample's time point, from its label and the paper: newly diagnosed GD, antithyroid drugs for less than 3 months. For both TCR sequencing and RNA sequencing, RNA was extracted from PBMCs in TRIzol. The diagnosis of Graves' disease followed American Thyroid Association guidelines. The patients came from an endocrinology department in Xi'an, China. Each patient gave approximately 10 milliliters of peripheral blood, collected in an EDTA anticoagulant tube. Ficoll Paque Plus density gradient separation was used to isolate PBMCs, and no additional T cell sorting was done. An Agilent 2100 Bioanalyzer and agarose gel were used to check RNA quality, and a NanoDrop 2000 was used to measure RNA concentration.

Preparation of the library involved multiplex PCR. The instrument was an Illumina HiSeq 4000. To build TCR beta libraries, CDR3 regions were amplified by Arm-PCR using iRepertoire HTBI primers. Before sequencing, the PCR products underwent gel purification. Regarding the original processing steps: Across samples, about 63 TRBV and 15 or so TRBJ segments were identified and used for gene usage analysis of CDR3 amino acid clonotypes. COPE and FqMerger were used to merge the filtered high-quality paired reads into contigs. BLAST was used to align contigs to the IMGT TRBV, TRBD and TRBJ reference genes, and CDR3 was defined following IMGT. Highly expanded clones were defined as clonotypes with a frequency above 0.1%. Shannon entropy was used to measure repertoire diversity, and the Gini coefficient was used to measure V-J evenness. Public clonotypes were defined as clonotypes shared by more than one individual. TCRdb ran its own pipeline on the public reads, namely fastp trimming at Q25 and MiXCR clone calling, and kept in-frame beta chains. Merged by CDR3 protein, the rows form single entries marked with the most common genes and DNA. TCRdb's processing, not the study's, gives the V and J calls here. A total of roughly 560,000 distinct CDR3 sequences appear in this sample, around 11% of them only once. The top ten clones comprise almost 9% of the sample.

The sample originates from a study of regulatory T cells in long-lasting Graves disease (dated by TCRdb to about 2021). Background on the whole study: Patients with newly diagnosed Graves' disease had been on antithyroid drugs for under 3 months. The study was conducted in China and was registered as a clinical trial. Persistent Graves' disease patients were compared with newly diagnosed Graves' disease patients by peripheral blood TCR sequencing and RNA sequencing. A total of some 35 samples underwent TCR sequencing: around 13 from persistent and about 20 from newly diagnosed Graves' disease patients. What the work shows at the level of the full study, not this receptor alone: Peripheral blood alone was examined, since thyroid tissue, which constituted the primary lesion, could not be accessed. Preferential use of TRBV28, TRBJ1-2 and TRBJ2-5 was observed in persistent disease, whereas TRBV20-1 and TRBJ2-1 were favored in newly diagnosed disease. More public clonotypes were shared among persistent patients (approximately 3,000) than among newly diagnosed patients (roughly 1,000). The authors acknowledged the small sample size as a limitation that may reduce accuracy. Sequencing and analysis were limited to the TCR beta chain. Persistent Graves' disease patients showed lower TCR Shannon entropy and fewer highly expanded clones than newly diagnosed patients, suggesting clonal expansion.

Per the germline V gene, KGHDR is the CDR1 and SFDVKD is the CDR2. The CDR3 runs 15 residues from the cysteine to the phenylalanine. The only DNA kept is the CDR3, 45 bases in frame from the first base. These data also featured in a second study, about T cells in Graves' hyperthyroidism and ophthalmopathy. As the second study states: Stable Graves' hyperthyroidism was defined as the absence of progression to ophthalmopathy over 18 months of follow-up. Hyperthyroidism patients were newly diagnosed, had a disease duration of under 2 months, and were aged 18 to 65 years. Patients with uncontrolled infections, other autoimmune diseases, pregnancy or lactation were excluded. Diagnoses relied on clinical symptoms, serum thyroxine and TRAb, thyroid ultrasound and orbital computed tomography. A first-round RT-PCR of the TCR CDR3 used the HTBI primer set with the Qiagen OneStep RT-PCR kit. Most expanded thyroid clonotypes (frequency above 0.001) were also found in blood, which suggests that blood repertoires may mirror thyroid immune responses. A model built on a 13 V-J signature distinguished ophthalmopathy from stable hyperthyroidism, reaching around 90% sensitivity and 81% to 83% specificity in cross-validation and 80%/75% in testing. In validation, the model predicted progression to ophthalmopathy a median of approximately 6.3 months before onset, with over 55% sensitivity and 72.22% specificity. To identify TCR V-J signatures that set the groups apart, the researchers used a discovery cohort of 100 patients, made up of approximately 43 with Graves' ophthalmopathy and approximately 57 with stable Graves' hyperthyroidism. An independent validation cohort of 18 to 20 hyperthyroidism patients and 17 patients who later progressed to ophthalmopathy tested prospective prediction of ophthalmopathy. For training and testing, the roughly 100 patients in the discovery cohort were randomly divided in a 7:3 ratio. Thyroid tissue and blood T-cell repertoires from about 6 Graves' hyperthyroidism patients were also compared in the study. Once sampling was done, hyperthyroidism patients were given methimazole at a starting dose of 30 mg daily, whereas ophthalmopathy patients were given high-dose intravenous methylprednisolone. A second multiplex PCR round built the libraries, followed by size selection and purification. Sequencing of the libraries was done on an Illumina HiSeq2000 using paired-end 100 bp reads. SOAPnuke was used to process the raw data, with reads discarded if the reads contained adapters or uncalled bases, had a mean Phred below 15, or lacked an exact constant-primer or identifier match. COPE v1.2.5 was used to merge high-quality paired reads, and clonotypes were defined as unique nucleotide sequences. Clonotypes were aligned to IMGT TRBV, TRBD and TRBJ reference segments using MiTCR v1.1. Only V-J combinations with frequency above 0.0001, covering about 99% of repertoires, were analysed. A TCS score was defined as the ratio of F50 (clonal expansion) to E x V (chaos), with BLOSUM62-based TCRdist applied between CDR3 peptides within each V-J. Welch's t-statistics and random forest reduced around 520 V-J features to 13, which were used in a naive Bayes classifier (R e1071). Sample size was not statistically predetermined, and blinding of investigators to group allocation was not performed. TCR Vbeta CDR3 sequencing of 135 peripheral blood samples (43 ophthalmopathy, around 80 hyperthyroidism and approximately 17 progressor patients) is reported in the paper.

The sequences come from peripheral blood mononuclear cells (PBMCs), collected at new diagnosis, from a patient treated with antithyroid drugs. This sequence was found in a woman in her twenties or thirties with Graves disease. Donor details come from another sample of the same person, matched by shared clones. The chain employs TRBV24-1 and TRBJ2-2, with 11 middle bases fitting TRBD2. The nucleotides are TGTACCACCAGTACTAGCGGGAGTCTCCCCGGGGAGCTGTTTTTT. Protein translation: CTTSTSGSLPGELFF.